This T cell receptor beta chain was obtained from a study of early T cells in non-severe SARS-CoV-2 infection. Turning to the study itself: Bulk RNA isolated from unsorted whole blood underwent sequencing; chains were not paired.

The library protocol tagged individual cDNA molecules with unique molecular identifiers. TCRdb reanalysed the 5' RACE reads using MiXCR and keeps one entry per CDR3 protein. The sample lists about 25,000 distinct CDR3 sequences, about 4.5% seen once, with 10% to 13% in the top ten. This clonotype has just a few counts. Its cognate antigen is unknown. V dropped 3 bases and J dropped 1; count of bases not matched to a gene: 3. Germline assignment: CDR1 SNHLY and CDR2 FYNNEI. The CDR3 is 14 residues long. Overall study results and limits: Anti-spike CD8 responses were favored in VDJdb matching, and private and CD4 specificities were missed.

The chain is built from TRBV2 and TRBJ2-7; 7 bases fit TRBD1. The TCR sequence derives from an adult who was a healthcare worker with PCR-confirmed SARS-CoV-2 infection or an uninfected control (not recorded which). Sequencing was done on a sample of whole blood. CDR3 nucleotide sequence: TGTGCCAGCAGTGAGACAGGGCCTTCCTACGAGCAGTACTTC. Translation gives CASSETGPSYEQYF.